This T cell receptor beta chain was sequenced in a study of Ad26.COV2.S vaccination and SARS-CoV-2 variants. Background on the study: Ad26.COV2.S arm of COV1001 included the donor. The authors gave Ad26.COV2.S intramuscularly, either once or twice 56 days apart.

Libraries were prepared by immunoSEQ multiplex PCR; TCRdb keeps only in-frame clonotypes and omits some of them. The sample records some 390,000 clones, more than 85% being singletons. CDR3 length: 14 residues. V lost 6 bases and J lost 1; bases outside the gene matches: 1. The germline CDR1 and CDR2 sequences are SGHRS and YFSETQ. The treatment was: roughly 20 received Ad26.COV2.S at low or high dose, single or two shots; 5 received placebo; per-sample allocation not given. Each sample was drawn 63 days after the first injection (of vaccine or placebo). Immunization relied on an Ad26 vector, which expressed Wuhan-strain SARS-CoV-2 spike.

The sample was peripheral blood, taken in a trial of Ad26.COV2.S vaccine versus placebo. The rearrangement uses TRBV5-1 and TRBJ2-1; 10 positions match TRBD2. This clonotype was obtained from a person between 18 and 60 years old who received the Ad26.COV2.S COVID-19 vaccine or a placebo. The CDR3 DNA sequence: TGCGCCAGCAAGACTAGCGGGTCCTACAATGAGCAGTTCTTC. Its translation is CASKTSGSYNEQFF.